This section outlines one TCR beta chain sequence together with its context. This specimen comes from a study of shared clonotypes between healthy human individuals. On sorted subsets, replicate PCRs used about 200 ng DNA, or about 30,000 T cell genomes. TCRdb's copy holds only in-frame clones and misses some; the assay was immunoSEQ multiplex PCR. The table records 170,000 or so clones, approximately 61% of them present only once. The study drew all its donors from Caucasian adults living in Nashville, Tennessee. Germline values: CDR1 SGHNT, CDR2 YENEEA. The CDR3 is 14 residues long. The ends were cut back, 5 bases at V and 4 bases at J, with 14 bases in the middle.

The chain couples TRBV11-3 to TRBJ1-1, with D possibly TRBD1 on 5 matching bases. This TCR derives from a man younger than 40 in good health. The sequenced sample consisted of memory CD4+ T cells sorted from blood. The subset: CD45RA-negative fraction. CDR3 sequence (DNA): TGTGCCAGCAGCGCGATGGGGGATTCCACTGAAGCTTTCTTT. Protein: CASSAMGDSTEAFF. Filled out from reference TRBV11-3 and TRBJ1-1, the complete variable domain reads EAGVVQSPRYKIIEKKQPVAFWCNPISGHNTLYWYLQNLGQGPELLIRYENEEAVDDSQLPKDRFSAERLKGVDSTLKIQPAELGDSAVYLCASSAMGDSTEAFFGQGTRLTVV.